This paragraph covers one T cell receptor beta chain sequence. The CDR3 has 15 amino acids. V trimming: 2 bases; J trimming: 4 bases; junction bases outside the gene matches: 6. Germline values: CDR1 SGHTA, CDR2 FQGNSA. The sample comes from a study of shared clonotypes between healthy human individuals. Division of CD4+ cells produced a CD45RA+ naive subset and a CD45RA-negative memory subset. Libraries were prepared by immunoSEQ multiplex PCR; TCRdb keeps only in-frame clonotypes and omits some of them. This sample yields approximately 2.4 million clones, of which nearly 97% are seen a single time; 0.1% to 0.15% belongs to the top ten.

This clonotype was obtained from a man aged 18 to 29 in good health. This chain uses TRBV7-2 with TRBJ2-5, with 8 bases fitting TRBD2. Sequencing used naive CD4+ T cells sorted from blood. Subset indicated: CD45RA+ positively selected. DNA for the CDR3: TGTGCCAGCAGCTTAACATCGACTAGCGCAGAGACCCAGTACTTC. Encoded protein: CASSLTSTSAETQYF.